This TCR beta chain was sequenced during a study of memory CD8 T cells in hepatitis C reinfection. Study as a whole: A couple of donors resolved primary infection, then developed chronic reinfection. HCV reinfection: RNA-positive following two negative tests at least 60 days apart.

A single count supports this clone. In germline, CDR1 is MGHRA, CDR2 YSYEKL. The CDR3 has 15 residues. With V trimmed by 3 bases and J by 6 bases, 4 bases remained unmatched. TCRdb's copy holds only in-frame clones and misses some; the assay was immunoSEQ multiplex PCR. The sample shows 2,500 or so clones, around 90% of them seen only once. Time point given: peak reinfection, 3 to 8 weeks after reinfection detection. Sorted cells were sequenced directly ex vivo without any in vitro expansion. Material: naive CD8+ T cells sorted from blood. J is TRBJ2-7 and V is TRBV4-1, with 14 nucleotides matching TRBD2. This sequence originates from a man in his fifties or sixties with hepatitis C virus infection. CDR3 nucleotides: TGCGCCAGCAGCCAGACTAGCGGGAGGGCCGGCGAGCAGTACTTC. Its protein is CASSQTSGRAGEQYF.